The rows below give T cell receptor beta chains drawn from one sample of a study of shared clonotypes between healthy human individuals. TCRdb's table, derived via immunoSEQ multiplex PCR, lists solely in-frame clones and lacks some. The sample contains 2 million to 3 million clones, approximately 93% of which appear only once. The sequenced material came from naive CD4+ T cells from PBMCs. These receptors were taken from a man younger than 35 in good health. Some clones in this sample may be carry-over from other donors' samples. Each CDR3 is given with its conserved first and last residue. D genes are given only for firm matches. Some rows have no size entry. The others give once, few or many, or a class for an expanded clone.

>TRBV7-9|-|TRBJ2-6|TRBD1
CASSYQTGARIAGANVLTF
TGTGCCAGCAGTTACCAGACAGGGGCGAGAATAGCTGGGGCCAACGTCCTGACTTTC
>TRBV19|once|TRBJ2-7|TRBD1
CASSLSPGQGFAEQYF
TGTGCCAGTAGTTTGTCACCCGGACAGGGTTTTGCCGAGCAGTACTTC
>TRBV19|-|TRBJ2-6|-
CASSPYSGANVLTF
TGTGCCAGTAGTCCTTACTCCGGGGCCAACGTCCTGACTTTC
>TRBV5-5|-|TRBJ1-2|-
CASSLVLLGGYTF
TGTGCCAGCAGCTTGGTCCTTCTGGGCGGCTACACCTTC
>TRBV11-2|-|TRBJ2-2|TRBD1
CASSLVQGALTGELFF
TGTGCCAGCAGCTTAGTGCAGGGGGCTTTAACCGGGGAGCTGTTTTTT
>TRBV10-3|-|TRBJ2-7|TRBD1
CAIRIDRESNEQYF
TGTGCCATCAGGATCGACAGGGAGAGCAACGAGCAGTACTTC
>TRBV7-9|once|TRBJ1-1|-
CASSLLGRHSTEAFF
TGTGCCAGCAGCTTACTGGGCCGACATTCCACTGAAGCTTTCTTT
>TRBV28|few|TRBJ2-3|-
CASSSGSTDTQYF
TGTGCCAGCAGTTCAGGGAGCACAGATACGCAGTATTTT
>TRBV7-8|once|TRBJ2-5|-
CASSLGTQETQYF
TGTGCCAGCAGCTTAGGGACCCAAGAGACCCAGTACTTC
>TRBV7-3|-|TRBJ2-2|-
CASSEVATNTGELFF
TGTGCCAGCAGCGAGGTAGCGACGAACACCGGGGAGCTGTTTTTT
>TRBV5-4|-|TRBJ2-2|TRBD1
CASSLVPGGDTGELFF
TGTGCCAGCAGCTTGGTACCAGGGGGTGACACCGGGGAGCTGTTTTTT
>TRBV5-1|-|TRBJ2-2|TRBD2
CASRVQGGRANTGELFF
TGCGCCAGCAGGGTTCAAGGAGGGAGGGCGAACACCGGGGAGCTGTTTTTT
>TRBV6-5|-|TRBJ1-2|TRBD1
CASTTSGDRDGYTF
TGTGCCAGCACCACGTCGGGGGACAGGGATGGCTACACCTTC
>TRBV28|-|TRBJ1-5|-
CASIKTVLMASNQPQHF
TGTGCCAGCATCAAGACAGTGCTAATGGCTAGCAATCAGCCCCAGCATTTT
>TRBV9|-|TRBJ2-2|TRBD1
CASSHQGRGLGTGELFF
TGTGCCAGCAGCCACCAGGGTAGGGGGCTGGGCACCGGGGAGCTGTTTTTT
>TRBV4-1|-|TRBJ2-1|TRBD2
CASSQDRLAGRVSNEQFF
TGCGCCAGCAGCCAAGATCGACTAGCGGGAAGGGTGTCCAATGAGCAGTTCTTC
>TRBV7-2|-|TRBJ2-5|TRBD2
CASSLGLALETQYF
TGTGCCAGCAGCTTGGGACTAGCTCTGGAGACCCAGTACTTC
>TRBV5-1|-|TRBJ1-3|TRBD1
CASSLVPGQKGNTIYF
TGCGCCAGCAGCTTGGTTCCGGGACAGAAAGGAAACACCATATATTTT
>TRBV27|-|TRBJ2-7|-
CASSTSPDPSYEQYF
TGTGCCAGCAGCACATCCCCTGACCCGTCCTACGAGCAGTACTTC
>TRBV9|-|TRBJ2-1|TRBD2
CASSVGMGGSGTYNEQFF
TGTGCCAGCAGCGTAGGTATGGGTGGTAGCGGGACCTACAATGAGCAGTTCTTC
>TRBV28|-|TRBJ2-3|-
CASSPQSGYRTDTQYF
TGTGCCAGCAGTCCACAGAGCGGGTACCGCACAGATACGCAGTATTTT
>TRBV30|-|TRBJ1-4|TRBD1
CASRQGTNEKLFF
TGTGCCTCAAGACAGGGGACTAATGAAAAACTGTTTTTT
>TRBV2|once|TRBJ2-6|-
CASTLLLANVLTF
TGTGCCAGCACCCTACTACTGGCCAACGTCCTGACTTTC
>TRBV15|-|TRBJ2-5|TRBD2
CATSRDKGLARETQYF
TGTGCCACCAGCAGAGATAAGGGACTAGCACGGGAGACCCAGTACTTC
>TRBV5-1|-|TRBJ2-3|-
CASLPSGAVSDTQYF
TGCGCCAGCTTACCCTCGGGGGCCGTATCAGATACGCAGTATTTT
>TRBV11-3|-|TRBJ2-7|TRBD2
CASSLGTSGNYEQYF
TGTGCCAGCAGCTTAGGAACTAGCGGTAACTACGAGCAGTACTTC
>TRBV28|-|TRBJ1-2|-
CASSFLWAPARYTF
TGTGCCAGCAGTTTTCTTTGGGCACCCGCCCGCTACACCTTC
>TRBV7-9|-|TRBJ2-7|TRBD2
CASSLFLGLAGSGGYEQYF
TGTGCCAGCAGCTTATTTCTGGGACTAGCGGGCTCGGGGGGTTACGAGCAGTACTTC
>TRBV21-1|few|TRBJ1-5|-
CASSKALEGQPQHF
TGTGCCAGCAGCAAAGCCTTGGAGGGACAGCCCCAGCATTTT
>TRBV4-1|-|TRBJ2-1|TRBD1
CASSQGQGKNNEQFF
TGCGCCAGCAGCCAGGGACAGGGGAAAAACAATGAGCAGTTCTTC
>TRBV5-4|-|TRBJ1-1|-
CASSRPGTTRTNTEAFF
TGTGCCAGCAGCCGGCCCGGGACAACCCGAACTAACACTGAAGCTTTCTTT
>TRBV7-2|-|TRBJ2-7|-
CASSEGRGQIYEQYF
TGTGCCAGCAGCGAGGGGAGGGGGCAGATATACGAGCAGTACTTC
>TRBV2|-|TRBJ2-5|TRBD2
CASGGGVPETQYF
TGTGCCAGCGGGGGAGGGGTTCCGGAGACCCAGTACTTC
>TRBV7-6|-|TRBJ2-2|TRBD2
CASSLRLGSSGANTGELFF
TGTGCCAGCAGCTTAAGGCTCGGGAGTAGCGGGGCGAACACCGGGGAGCTGTTTTTT
>TRBV5-4|-|TRBJ2-7|-
CASSPPNNQGTYEQYF
TGTGCCAGCAGCCCACCAAATAACCAGGGGACCTACGAGCAGTACTTC
>TRBV30|-|TRBJ2-5|-
CAWGHGRETQYF
TGTGCCTGGGGACACGGTAGGGAGACCCAGTACTTC
>TRBV6-4|-|TRBJ2-2|-
CASSPDLGTNTGELFF
TGTGCCAGCAGCCCCGACCTTGGTACGAACACCGGGGAGCTGTTTTTT
>TRBV7-3|-|TRBJ2-3|TRBD1
CASSPGGQGFTDTQYF
TGTGCCAGCAGCCCGGGGGGACAGGGCTTCACCGATACGCAGTATTTT
>TRBV11-2|-|TRBJ2-3|TRBD1
CASSTRDRVTDTQYF
TGTGCCAGCAGCACCCGGGACAGAGTCACAGATACGCAGTATTTT
>TRBV30|-|TRBJ1-1|-
CAWGGSNTEAFF
TGTGCCTGGGGGGGATCCAACACTGAAGCTTTCTTT
>TRBV11-2|once|TRBJ2-7|-
CASSLGPTANYEQYF
TGTGCCAGCAGCTTAGGTCCGACAGCAAACTACGAGCAGTACTTC
>TRBV25-1|-|TRBJ1-3|-
CASSESGSGNTIYF
TGTGCCAGCAGTGAATCTGGCAGTGGAAACACCATATATTTT
>TRBV29-1|-|TRBJ1-2|TRBD1
CSARTGDNGYTF
TGCAGCGCTAGGACAGGGGACAATGGCTACACCTTC
>TRBV7-6|-|TRBJ2-7|TRBD2
CASSLLASGRSSSYEQYF
TGTGCCAGCAGCTTATTGGCTAGCGGGAGGTCGAGCTCCTACGAGCAGTACTTC
>TRBV2|-|TRBJ2-3|-
CASSYSTDTQYF
TGTGCCAGCAGTTACTCCACAGATACGCAGTATTTT
>TRBV28|few|TRBJ1-1|-
CASSLSLSEAFF
TGTGCCAGCAGTTTATCATTGTCTGAAGCTTTCTTT